This T cell receptor beta chain was recorded in a study of identical twins. TCRdb re-analysed the 5' RACE reads in MiXCR, keeping a single row per CDR3 protein. The sample lists about 240,000 distinct CDR3 sequences, about 13% seen once, with roughly 3.7% in the top ten. Germline lookup yields CDR1 DFQATT and CDR2 SNEGSKA (reference sequence). Trimming took 3 bases from V and 5 from J; bases not matched to a gene: 9. This CDR3 has 15 residues. A further study also used this sample, focusing on yellow fever vaccine responses in identical twins.

This chain links TRBV20-1 with TRBJ2-7; 11 nucleotides match TRBD2. The sequence was collected from a woman between 18 and 29 years old in good health. Sample: memory (CD45RO+) T cells sorted from blood. This CDR3 is CSASVWLAGGNEQYF. The CDR3, as DNA: TGCAGTGCTAGTGTCTGGCTAGCGGGAGGAAACGAGCAGTACTTC.